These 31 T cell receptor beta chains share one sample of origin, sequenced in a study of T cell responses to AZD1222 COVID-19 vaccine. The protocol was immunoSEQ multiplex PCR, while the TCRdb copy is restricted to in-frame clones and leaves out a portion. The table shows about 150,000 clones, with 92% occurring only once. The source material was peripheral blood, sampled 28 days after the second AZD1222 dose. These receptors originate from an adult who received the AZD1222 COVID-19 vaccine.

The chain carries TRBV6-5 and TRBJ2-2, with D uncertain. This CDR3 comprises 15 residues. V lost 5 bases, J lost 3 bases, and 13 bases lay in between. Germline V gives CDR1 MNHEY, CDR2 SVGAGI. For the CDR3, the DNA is TGTGCCAGCAGTCGACTCGGACGGGACACCGGGGAGCTGTTTTTT. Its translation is CASSRLGRDTGELFF.

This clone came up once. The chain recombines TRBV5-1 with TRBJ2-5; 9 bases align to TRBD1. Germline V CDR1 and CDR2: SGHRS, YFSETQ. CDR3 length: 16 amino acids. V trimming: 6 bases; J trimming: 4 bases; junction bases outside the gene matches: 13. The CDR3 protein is CASTDVGQGLLETQYF. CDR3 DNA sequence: TGCGCCAGCACCGATGTGGGACAGGGTCTACTAGAGACCCAGTACTTC.

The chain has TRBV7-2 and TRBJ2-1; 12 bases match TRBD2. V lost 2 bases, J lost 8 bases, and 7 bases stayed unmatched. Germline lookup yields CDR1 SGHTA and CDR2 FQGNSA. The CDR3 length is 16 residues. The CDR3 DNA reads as TGTGCCAGCAGCTTATGGCTAGCGGGAGGGCCGGATGAGCAGTTCTTC. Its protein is CASSLWLAGGPDEQFF.

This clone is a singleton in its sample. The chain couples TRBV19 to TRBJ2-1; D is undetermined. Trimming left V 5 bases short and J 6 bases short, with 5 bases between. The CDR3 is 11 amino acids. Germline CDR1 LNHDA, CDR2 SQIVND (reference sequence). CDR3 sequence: CASSFLNEQFF. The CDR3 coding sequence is TGTGCCAGTAGTTTCCTCAATGAGCAGTTCTTC.

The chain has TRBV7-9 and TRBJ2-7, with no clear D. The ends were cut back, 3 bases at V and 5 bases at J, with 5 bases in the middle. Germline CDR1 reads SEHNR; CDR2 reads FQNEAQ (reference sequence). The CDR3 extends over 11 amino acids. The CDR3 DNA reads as TGTGCCAGCAGCTTCTGGGACGAGCAGTACTTC. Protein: CASSFWDEQYF.

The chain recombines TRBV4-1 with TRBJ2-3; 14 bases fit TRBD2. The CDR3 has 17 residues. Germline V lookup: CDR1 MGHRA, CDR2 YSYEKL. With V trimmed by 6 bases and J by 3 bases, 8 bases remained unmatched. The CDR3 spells CASRLLGLAGGTDTQYF. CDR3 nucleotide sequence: TGCGCCAGCAGGCTATTAGGACTAGCGGGAGGAACAGATACGCAGTATTTT.

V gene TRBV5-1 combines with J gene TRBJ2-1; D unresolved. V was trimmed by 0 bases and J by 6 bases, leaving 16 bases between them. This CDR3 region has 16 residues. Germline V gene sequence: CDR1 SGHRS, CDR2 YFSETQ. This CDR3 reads CASSLGPSGLSNEQFF. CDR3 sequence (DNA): TGCGCCAGCAGCTTGGGGCCCTCCGGGCTGTCCAATGAGCAGTTCTTC.

In DNA, the CDR3 is TGTGCCAGCAGCTTGGGGACACCCTTTGGGCTGTTGAACACCGGGGAGCTGTTTTTT. Its translation is CASSLGTPFGLLNTGELFF. The chain has TRBV7-9 and TRBJ2-2; D may be TRBD1 (6 bases). V gave up 3 bases and J gave up 1 base, with 21 bases separating them. This CDR3 comprises 19 residues. CDR1 is SEHNR, CDR2 FQNEAQ, per germline (reference sequence).

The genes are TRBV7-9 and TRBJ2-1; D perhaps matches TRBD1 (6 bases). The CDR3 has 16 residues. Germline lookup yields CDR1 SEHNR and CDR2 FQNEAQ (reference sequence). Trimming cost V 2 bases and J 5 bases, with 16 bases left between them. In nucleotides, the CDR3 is TGTGCCAGCAGCTTAAGCCCGGTTGGGGGCAACAATGAGCAGTTCTTC. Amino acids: CASSLSPVGGNNEQFF.

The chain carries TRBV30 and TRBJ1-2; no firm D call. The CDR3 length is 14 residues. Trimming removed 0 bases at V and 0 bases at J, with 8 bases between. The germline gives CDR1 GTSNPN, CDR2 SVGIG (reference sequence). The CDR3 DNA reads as TGTGCCTGGAGTGTACTGACAACTAACTATGGCTACACCTTC. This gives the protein CAWSVLTTNYGYTF.

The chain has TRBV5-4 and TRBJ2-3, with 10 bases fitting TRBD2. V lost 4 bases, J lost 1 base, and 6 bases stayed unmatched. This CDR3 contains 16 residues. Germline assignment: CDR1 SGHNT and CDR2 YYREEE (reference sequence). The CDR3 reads CASSPGGLAGTDTQYF. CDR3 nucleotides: TGTGCCAGCAGCCCTGGAGGACTAGCGGGCACAGATACGCAGTATTTT.

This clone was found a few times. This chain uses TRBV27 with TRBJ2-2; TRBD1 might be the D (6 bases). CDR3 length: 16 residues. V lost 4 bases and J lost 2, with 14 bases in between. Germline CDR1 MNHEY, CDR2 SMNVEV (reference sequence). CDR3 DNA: TGTGCCAGCAGTTCGGACAGATTCGTTAACACCGGGGAGCTGTTTTTT. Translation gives CASSSDRFVNTGELFF.

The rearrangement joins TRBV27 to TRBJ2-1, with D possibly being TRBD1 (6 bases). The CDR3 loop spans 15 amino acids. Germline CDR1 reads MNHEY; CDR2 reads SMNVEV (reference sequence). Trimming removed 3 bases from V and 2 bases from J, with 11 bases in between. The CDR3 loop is CASSFPGTPYNEQFF. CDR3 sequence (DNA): TGTGCCAGCAGTTTTCCCGGGACACCCTACAATGAGCAGTTCTTC.

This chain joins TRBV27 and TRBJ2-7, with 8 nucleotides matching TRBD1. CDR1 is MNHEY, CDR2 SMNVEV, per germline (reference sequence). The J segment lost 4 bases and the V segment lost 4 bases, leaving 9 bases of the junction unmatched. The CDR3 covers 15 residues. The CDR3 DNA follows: TGTGCCAGCAGTTCCGACTCGACAGGGGAGTACGAGCAGTACTTC. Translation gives CASSSDSTGEYEQYF.

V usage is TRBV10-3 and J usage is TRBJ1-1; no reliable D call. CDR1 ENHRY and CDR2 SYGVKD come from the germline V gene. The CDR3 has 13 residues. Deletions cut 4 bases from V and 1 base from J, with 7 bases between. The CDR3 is CAISVEENTEAFF. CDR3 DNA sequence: TGTGCCATCAGTGTAGAGGAGAACACTGAAGCTTTCTTT.

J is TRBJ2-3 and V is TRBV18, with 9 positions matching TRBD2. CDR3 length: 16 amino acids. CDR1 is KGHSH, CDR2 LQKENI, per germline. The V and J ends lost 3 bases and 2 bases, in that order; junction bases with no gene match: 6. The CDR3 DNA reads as TGTGCCAGCTCACCTATTAGCGGGAGTTTCACAGATACGCAGTATTTT. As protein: CASSPISGSFTDTQYF.

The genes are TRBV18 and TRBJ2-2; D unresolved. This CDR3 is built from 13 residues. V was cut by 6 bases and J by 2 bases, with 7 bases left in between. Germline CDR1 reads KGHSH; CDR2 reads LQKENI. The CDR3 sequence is CASSVRNTGELFF. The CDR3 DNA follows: TGTGCCAGCTCGGTTAGAAACACCGGGGAGCTGTTTTTT.

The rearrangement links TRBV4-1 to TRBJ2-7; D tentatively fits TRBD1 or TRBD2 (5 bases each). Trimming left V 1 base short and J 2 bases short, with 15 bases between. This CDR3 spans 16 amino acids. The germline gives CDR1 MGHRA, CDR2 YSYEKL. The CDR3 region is CASSQGGVDETYEQYF. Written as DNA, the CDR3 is TGCGCCAGCAGCCAAGGAGGGGTGGACGAAACCTACGAGCAGTACTTC.

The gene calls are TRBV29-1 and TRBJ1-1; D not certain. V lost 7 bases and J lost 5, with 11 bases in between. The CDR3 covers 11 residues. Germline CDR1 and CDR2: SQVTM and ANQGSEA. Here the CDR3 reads CSAGGWTEAFF. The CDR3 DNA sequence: TGCAGCGCGGGTGGGTGGACTGAAGCTTTCTTT.

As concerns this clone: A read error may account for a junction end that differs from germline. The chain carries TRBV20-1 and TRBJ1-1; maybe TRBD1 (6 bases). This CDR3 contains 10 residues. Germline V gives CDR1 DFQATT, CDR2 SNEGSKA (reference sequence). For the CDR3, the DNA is TGCAGTGCTAGAGATACAGGGAGGCCTTTC. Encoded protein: CSARDTGRPF.

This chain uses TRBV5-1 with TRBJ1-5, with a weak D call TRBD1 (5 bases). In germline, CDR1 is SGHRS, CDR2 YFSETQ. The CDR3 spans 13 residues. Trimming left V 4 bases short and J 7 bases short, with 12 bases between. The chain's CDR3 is CASSPGGAQPQHF. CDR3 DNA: TGCGCCAGCAGCCCGGGGGGAGCACAGCCCCAGCATTTT.

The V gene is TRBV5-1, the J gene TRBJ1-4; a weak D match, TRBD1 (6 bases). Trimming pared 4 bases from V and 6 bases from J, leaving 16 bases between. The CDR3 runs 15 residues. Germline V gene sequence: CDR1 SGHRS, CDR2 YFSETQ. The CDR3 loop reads CASSPATGNYEKLFF. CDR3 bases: TGCGCCAGCAGCCCCGCTACAGGGAATTATGAAAAACTGTTTTTT.

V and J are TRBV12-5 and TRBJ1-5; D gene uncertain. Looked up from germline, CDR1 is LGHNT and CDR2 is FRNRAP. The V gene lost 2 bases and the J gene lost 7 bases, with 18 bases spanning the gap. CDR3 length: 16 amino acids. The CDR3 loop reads CASGLLPANAGQPQHF. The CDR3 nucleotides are TGTGCTAGTGGTTTGCTCCCCGCCAACGCGGGACAGCCCCAGCATTTT. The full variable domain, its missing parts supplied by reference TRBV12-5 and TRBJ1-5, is DARVTQTPRHKVTEMGQEVTMRCQPILGHNTVFWYRQTMMQGLELLAYFRNRAPLDDSGMPKDRFSAEMPDATLATLKIQPSEPRDSAVYFCASGLLPANAGQPQHFGDGTRLSIL.

CDR3 sequence (DNA): TGCGCCAGCAGCTCGAGACTAGCCTACAATGAGCAGTTCTTC. It is translated as CASSSRLAYNEQFF. This sequence joins TRBV5-1 and TRBJ2-1, with D maybe TRBD2 (6 bases). The CDR3 has 14 residues. Trimming left V 3 bases short and J 2 bases short, with 9 bases between. Germline CDR1 is SGHRS and CDR2 is YFSETQ.

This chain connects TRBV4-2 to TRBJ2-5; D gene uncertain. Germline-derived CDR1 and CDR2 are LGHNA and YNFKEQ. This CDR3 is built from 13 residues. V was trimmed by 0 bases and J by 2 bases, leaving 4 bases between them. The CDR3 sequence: CASSQDHQETQYF. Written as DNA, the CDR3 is TGTGCCAGCAGCCAAGACCATCAAGAGACCCAGTACTTC.

CDR3: CASSEAGTGYRYEQYF. The DNA of the CDR3 is TGTGCCAGCAGTGAGGCCGGGACAGGGTATCGATACGAGCAGTACTTC. The rearrangement links TRBV25-1 to TRBJ2-7; 9 bases map to TRBD1. From germline, CDR1 is MGHDK and CDR2 SYGVNS. V dropped 3 bases and J dropped 4; count of bases not matched to a gene: 10. CDR3 length: 16 residues.

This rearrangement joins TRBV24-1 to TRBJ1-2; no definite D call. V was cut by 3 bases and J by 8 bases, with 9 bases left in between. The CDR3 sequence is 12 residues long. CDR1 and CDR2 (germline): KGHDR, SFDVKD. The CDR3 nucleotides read TGTGCCACCAGTGATCTTAGTACCGGCTACACCTTC. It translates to CATSDLSTGYTF.

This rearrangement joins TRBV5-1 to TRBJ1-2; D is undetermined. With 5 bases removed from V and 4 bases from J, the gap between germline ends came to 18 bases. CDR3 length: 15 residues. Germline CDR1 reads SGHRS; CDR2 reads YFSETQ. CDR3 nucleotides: TGCGCCAGCAGTCCTCAGAAGACGGCCCTCTATGGCTACACCTTC. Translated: CASSPQKTALYGYTF.

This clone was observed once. The CDR3 loop is CASTPPRRGLAGNTGELFF. DNA for the CDR3: TGTGCCAGCACTCCGCCCCGCCGAGGACTAGCGGGCAACACCGGGGAGCTGTTTTTT. The chain employs TRBV28 and TRBJ2-2, with 11 bases that match TRBD2. The CDR3 extends over 19 amino acids. V lost 7 bases and J lost 2; bases outside the gene matches: 15. CDR1 is MDHEN, CDR2 SYDVKM, per germline.

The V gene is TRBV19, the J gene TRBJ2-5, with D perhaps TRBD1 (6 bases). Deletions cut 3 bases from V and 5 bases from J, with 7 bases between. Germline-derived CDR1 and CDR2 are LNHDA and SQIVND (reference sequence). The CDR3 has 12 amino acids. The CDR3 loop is CASSIQGETQYF. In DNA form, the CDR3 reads TGTGCCAGTAGTATCCAGGGGGAGACCCAGTACTTC.

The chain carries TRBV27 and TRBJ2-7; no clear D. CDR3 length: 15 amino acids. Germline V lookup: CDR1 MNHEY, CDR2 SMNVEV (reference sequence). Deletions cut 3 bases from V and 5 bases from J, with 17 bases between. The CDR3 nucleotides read TGTGCCAGCAGTTTGGTACCGTCCGTTTACAACGAGCAGTACTTC. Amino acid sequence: CASSLVPSVYNEQYF.